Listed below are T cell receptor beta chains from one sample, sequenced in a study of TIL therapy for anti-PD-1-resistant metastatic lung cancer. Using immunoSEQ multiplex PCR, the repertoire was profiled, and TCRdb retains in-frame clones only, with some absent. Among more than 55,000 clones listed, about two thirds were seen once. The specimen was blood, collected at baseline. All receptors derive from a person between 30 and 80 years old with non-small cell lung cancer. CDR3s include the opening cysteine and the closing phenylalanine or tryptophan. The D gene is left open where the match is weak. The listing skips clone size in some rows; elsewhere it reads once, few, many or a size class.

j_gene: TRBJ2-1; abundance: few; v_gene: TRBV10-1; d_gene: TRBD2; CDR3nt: TGCGCCAGCAGTGTAATGGCGGGGGGGAGGAATGAGCAGTTCTTC; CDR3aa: CASSVMAGGRNEQFF
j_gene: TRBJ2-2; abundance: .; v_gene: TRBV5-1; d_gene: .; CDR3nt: TGCGCCAGCAGCTCGCGACCGTCGGGGCCTACCGGGGAGCTGTTTTTT; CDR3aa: CASSSRPSGPTGELFF
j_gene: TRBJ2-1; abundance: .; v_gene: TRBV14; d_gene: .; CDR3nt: TGTGCCAGCAGCCAAGGGACGGGCAGCCCCTACAATGAGCAGTTCTTC; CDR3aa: CASSQGTGSPYNEQFF
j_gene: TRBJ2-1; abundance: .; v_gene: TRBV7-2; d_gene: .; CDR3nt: TGTGCCAGCAGCTTAGCGGGGACGGATGAGCAGTTCTTC; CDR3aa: CASSLAGTDEQFF
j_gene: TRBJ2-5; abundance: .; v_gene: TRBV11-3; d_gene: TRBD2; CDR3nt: TGTGCCAGCAGCTTAGGGGGACTAGGGGAGACCCAGTACTTC; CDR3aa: CASSLGGLGETQYF
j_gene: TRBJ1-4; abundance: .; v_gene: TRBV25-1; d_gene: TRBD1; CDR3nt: TGTGCCAGCAGTGAAGGGACAGGGATTGAAAAACTGTTTTTT; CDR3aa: CASSEGTGIEKLFF
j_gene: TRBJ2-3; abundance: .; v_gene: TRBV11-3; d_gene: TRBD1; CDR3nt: TGTGCCAGCAGCCCAGGGGGCGAATTGGCCGCAGATACGCAGTATTTT; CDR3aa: CASSPGGELAADTQYF
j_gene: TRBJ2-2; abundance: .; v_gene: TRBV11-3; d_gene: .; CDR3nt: TGTGCCAGCAGCTCCCAGGGGCCCACCGGGGAGCTGTTTTTT; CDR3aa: CASSSQGPTGELFF
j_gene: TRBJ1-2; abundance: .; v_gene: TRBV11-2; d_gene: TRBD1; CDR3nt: TGTGCCAGCATCCCATGGGCAGGGGGCGCAGGTTGTCGGCTCTATGGCTACACCTTC; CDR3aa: CASIPWAGGAGCRLYGYTF
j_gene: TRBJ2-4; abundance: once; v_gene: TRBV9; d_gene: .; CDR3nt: TGTGCCAGCAGCGTACAGTCAGAAAACATTCAGTACTTC; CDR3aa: CASSVQSENIQYF
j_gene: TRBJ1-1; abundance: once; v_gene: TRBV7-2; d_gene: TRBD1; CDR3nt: TGTGCCAGCAGCCCCATGACAGGGCGGGCTTTCTTT; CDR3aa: CASSPMTGRAFF
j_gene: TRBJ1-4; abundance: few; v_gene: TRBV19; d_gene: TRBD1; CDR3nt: TGTGCCAGTAGCCTCCGGACAGGGGTAGGAGAAAAACTGTTTTTT; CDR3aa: CASSLRTGVGEKLFF
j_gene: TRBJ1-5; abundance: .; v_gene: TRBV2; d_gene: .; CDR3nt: TGTGCCAGCAGTGCTGAGTTTTATAGCAATCAGCCCCAGCATTTT; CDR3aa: CASSAEFYSNQPQHF
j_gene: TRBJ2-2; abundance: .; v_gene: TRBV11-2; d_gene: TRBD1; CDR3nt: TGTGCCAGCAGCTTAGTTGGACAGGGGGGAGGCGGGGAGCTGTTTTTT; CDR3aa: CASSLVGQGGGGELFF
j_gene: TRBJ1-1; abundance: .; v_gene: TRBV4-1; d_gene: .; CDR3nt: TGCGCCAGCAGCGCACAGGATAGGAACGCTGAAGCTTTCTTT; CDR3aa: CASSAQDRNAEAFF
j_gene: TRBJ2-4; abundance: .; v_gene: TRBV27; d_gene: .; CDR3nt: TGTGCCAGCAGTCAGGGGACCCGACTAGCCAAAAACATTCAGTACTTC; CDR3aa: CASSQGTRLAKNIQYF
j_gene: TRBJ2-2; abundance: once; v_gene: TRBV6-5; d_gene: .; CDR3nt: TGTGCCAGCAGTTACTCGATATTAGGGGTGACCGGGGAGCTGTTTTTT; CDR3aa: CASSYSILGVTGELFF
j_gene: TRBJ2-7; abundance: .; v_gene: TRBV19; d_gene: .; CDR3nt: TGTGCCAGTAAGGATCCAGGTAACTCCTACGAGCAGTACTTC; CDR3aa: CASKDPGNSYEQYF
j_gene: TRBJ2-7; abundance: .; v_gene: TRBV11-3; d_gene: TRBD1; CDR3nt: TGTGCCAGCAGCGCACGGACAGGGGGAGGCTACGAGCAGTACTTC; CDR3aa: CASSARTGGGYEQYF
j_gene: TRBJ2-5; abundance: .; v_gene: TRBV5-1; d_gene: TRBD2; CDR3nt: TGCGCCAGCAGCTCGGGACTAGCGGGAGGCGGGGAGACCCAGTACTTC; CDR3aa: CASSSGLAGGGETQYF
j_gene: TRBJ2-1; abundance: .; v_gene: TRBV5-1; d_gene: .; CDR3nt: TGCGCCAGCACACGGGACTGGAATGTCAATGAGCAGTTCTTC; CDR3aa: CASTRDWNVNEQFF
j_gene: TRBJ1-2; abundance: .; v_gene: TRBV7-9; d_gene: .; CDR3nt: TGTGCCAGCAGCTTGTCAGGCGGGACTTTTAATAGTAACTATGGCTACACCTTC; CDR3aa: CASSLSGGTFNSNYGYTF
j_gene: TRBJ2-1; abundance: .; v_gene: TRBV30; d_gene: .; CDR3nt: TGTGCCTGGAGTCTGACCCACTCGGGTGAGCAGTTCTTC; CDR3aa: CAWSLTHSGEQFF
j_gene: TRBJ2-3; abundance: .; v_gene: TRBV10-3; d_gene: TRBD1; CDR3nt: TGTGCCATCAGGGAGGCAGGGGGCCTTAGCACAGATACGCAGTATTTT; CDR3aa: CAIREAGGLSTDTQYF
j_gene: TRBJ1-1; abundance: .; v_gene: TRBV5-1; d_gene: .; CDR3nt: TGCGCCAGCAGCTTGAGAGCAAACACTGAAGCTTTCTTT; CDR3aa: CASSLRANTEAFF
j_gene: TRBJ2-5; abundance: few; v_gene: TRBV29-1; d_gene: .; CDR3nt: TGCAGCGGGGTGCGAGGAGGAGAGACCCAGTACTTC; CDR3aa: CSGVRGGETQYF
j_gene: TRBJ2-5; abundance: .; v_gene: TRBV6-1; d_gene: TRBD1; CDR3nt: TGTGCCTCCCTACATACAGGGGCCGGAGAGACCCAGTACTTC; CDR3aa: CASLHTGAGETQYF
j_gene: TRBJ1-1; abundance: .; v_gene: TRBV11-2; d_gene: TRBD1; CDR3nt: TGTGCCAGCAGCTTAGCAGGGGGTGAGAACACTGAAGCTTTCTTT; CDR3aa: CASSLAGGENTEAFF